The T cell receptor (beta chain) described here comes from a study of identical twins. This clonotype was counted ten times or more. Its target is unknown. This CDR3 is 15 amino acids long. Germline CDR1 SQVTM, CDR2 ANQGSEA. Losses at the gene ends were 4 bases for V and 5 bases for J; bases not matched to a gene: 5. Study outcomes and limitations: High-abundance cord blood beta clonotypes had fewer insertions; memory repertoires showed none.

TCRdb re-derived calls from the 5' RACE reads in MiXCR, one entry per CDR3 protein. The sample lists 600,000 to 700,000 distinct CDR3 sequences; approximately 22% were seen once. This same sample was also part of a study on T cells expressing NK-cell markers. That work contributes: A range of roughly 1.0-8% of CD8+ T cells consisted of dominant NKG2C+ clonotypes in roughly 6 donors.

V gene TRBV29-1 combines with J gene TRBJ2-1; TRBD2 matches at 13 bases. The sample taken for sequencing was PBMCs. The receptor was isolated from a woman aged 18-29 years in good health. CDR3 loop: CSVAPTSGGDNEQFF. CDR3 DNA: TGCAGCGTTGCCCCAACTAGCGGGGGGGACAATGAGCAGTTCTTC.